Following are 15 T cell receptor beta chains from one sample sequenced in a study of cytomegalovirus exposure and HLA in healthy donors. In the PCR, 60 Vbeta and 13 Jbeta primers were used. Produced via immunoSEQ multiplex PCR; TCRdb's table is partial and in-frame only. The table shows about 200,000 clones, with approximately 86% occurring only once. The sample consisted of PBMCs. These receptors originate from a woman aged 25 to 45 in good health and CMV-seronegative.

This chain uses TRBV18 with TRBJ2-5, with TRBD2 matching 12 bases. The CDR3 is made up of 17 amino acids. Germline lookup yields CDR1 KGHSH and CDR2 LQKENI. V lost 0 bases to trimming and J lost 6 bases; unmatched junction nucleotides: 8. CDR3 coding DNA: TGTGCCAGCTCACCACCCGCACCGGGGACTAGCGGGCAGACCCAGTACTTC. It translates to CASSPPAPGTSGQTQYF.

The chain links TRBV2 to TRBJ2-2; D remains ambiguous. Trimming shortened V by 7 bases and J by 1 base, and 4 bases separated the two germline ends. In germline, CDR1 is SNHLY, CDR2 FYNNEI. The CDR3 totals 12 residues. The CDR3 sequence: CASTVNTGELFF. For the CDR3, the DNA is TGTGCCAGCACCGTGAACACCGGGGAGCTGTTTTTT.

The rearrangement uses TRBV25-1 and TRBJ1-1; possible D gene TRBD1, 5 bases. This CDR3 is 16 amino acids long. V dropped 1 base and J dropped 1 base, with 13 bases sitting between them. Germline CDR1 is MGHDK and CDR2 is SYGVNS. CDR3 sequence reads: CASSESGGFKNTEAFF. CDR3 nucleotide sequence: TGTGCCAGCAGTGAATCGGGGGGGTTTAAGAACACTGAAGCTTTCTTT.

The chain joins TRBV14 to TRBJ2-1, with TRBD2 as a possible D gene (5 bases). CDR1 SGHDN and CDR2 FVKESK come from the germline V gene. The ends were cut back, 0 bases at V and 8 bases at J, with 8 bases in the middle. The CDR3 totals 13 residues. CDR3 sequence reads: CASSQEAGHEQFF. The CDR3 bases are TGTGCCAGCAGCCAAGAGGCGGGCCATGAGCAGTTCTTC.

The V and J genes are TRBV27 and TRBJ2-1, with D unclear. CDR1 and CDR2 from the germline V gene are MNHEY and SMNVEV (reference sequence). V gave up 4 bases and J gave up 0 bases, with 10 bases separating them. The CDR3 consists of 15 residues. CDR3 sequence reads: CASSYDLSSYNEQFF. The CDR3 region has the DNA TGTGCCAGCAGTTACGACTTGAGCTCCTACAATGAGCAGTTCTTC.

The rearrangement links TRBV7-9 to TRBJ1-1; TRBD1 might be the D (6 bases). The CDR3 loop spans 15 amino acids. Germline values: CDR1 SEHNR, CDR2 FQNEAQ (reference sequence). V lost 5 bases and J 3 bases, leaving 16 bases between the germline ends. The CDR3 nucleotides are TGTGCCAGCAGCCTACACAGGGAAATGGACACTGAAGCTTTCTTT. Amino acids: CASSLHREMDTEAFF.

As concerns this clone: The junction shows a germline mismatch at one end, possibly a read error. CDR3 protein: CASSLPSGGAGYLTDTRYF. The CDR3 nucleotides are TGTGCCAGCAGCTTGCCTAGCGGGGGGGCTGGCTATCTCACAGATACGCGGTATTTT. The rearrangement joins TRBV5-6 to TRBJ2-3; 12 nucleotides agree with TRBD2. Per germline, CDR1 SGHDT and CDR2 YYEEEE. This CDR3 region has 19 residues.

The V and J genes are TRBV27 and TRBJ2-6; D might be TRBD1 (6 bases). The germline V and J ends were trimmed by 5 bases and 2 bases, with 10 bases remaining between them. CDR3 length equals 15 residues. Germline CDR1 reads MNHEY; CDR2 reads SMNVEV (reference sequence). CDR3 in DNA: TGTGCCAGCAGTCTGCAGGGGCCTGGGGCCAACGTCCTGACTTTC. Its protein is CASSLQGPGANVLTF.

About this clone: Its ends do not fully match the called genes, so a read error is possible. The chain recombines TRBV7-9 with TRBJ2-1; D is undetermined. Germline CDR1 reads SEHNR; CDR2 reads FQNEAQ (reference sequence). CDR3 length: 11 amino acids. This chain's CDR3 is CASSLYYEQFF. The CDR3 DNA reads as TGTGCCAGCAGCCTCTACTATGAGCAGTTCTTC.

This chain joins TRBV27 and TRBJ1-4; D might be TRBD1 (5 bases). Germline CDR1 is MNHEY and CDR2 is SMNVEV (reference sequence). The CDR3 totals 16 residues. The V gene lost 6 bases and the J gene lost 10 bases, with 24 bases spanning the gap. CDR3 coding DNA: TGTGCCAGCAGATCCCAAGAGGCGGGGGTACTCGGAAAACTGTTTTTT. It specifies CASRSQEAGVLGKLFF. Filled out from reference TRBV27 and TRBJ1-4, the complete variable domain reads EAQVTQNPRYLITVTGKKLTVTCSQNMNHEYMSWYRQDPGLGLRQIYYSMNVEVTDKGDVPEGYKVSRKEKRNFPLILESPSPNQTSLYFCASRSQEAGVLGKLFFGSGTQLSVL.

CDR3 region: CASAGTGSYEQYF. CDR3 nucleotide sequence: TGTGCCAGTGCCGGGACAGGATCCTACGAGCAGTACTTC. This rearrangement joins TRBV7-8 to TRBJ2-5; 8 bases are a match to TRBD1. The J call is doubtful: the DNA matches TRBJ2-7 better. Per the germline V gene, CDR1 is SGHVS and CDR2 is FQNEAQ. This CDR3 has 13 residues.

Concerning this clone: The germline gene is not matched at one end of the junction; a read error may be the cause. V is TRBV7-7 and J is TRBJ2-2, with D maybe TRBD2 (6 bases). The length of the CDR3 is 15 residues. Per germline, CDR1 SSHAT and CDR2 FNYEAQ (reference sequence). CDR3 in DNA: TGTGCTAGCAGCCTTGGGACTGAGCACACCGGGGAGCTGTTTTTT. It codes for CASSLGTEHTGELFF.

The chain is built from TRBV29-1 and TRBJ2-7, with TRBD2 matching 12 bases. This CDR3 has 15 amino acids. Germline lookup yields CDR1 SQVTM and CDR2 ANQGSEA. Trimming took 0 bases from V and 5 from J; bases not matched to a gene: 5. The DNA for the CDR3 is TGCAGCGTTGAAGAGCTGACTAGCGGGAGAGACGAGCAGTACTTC. The encoded protein is CSVEELTSGRDEQYF.

The rearrangement links TRBV7-9 to TRBJ2-3; TRBD2 matches at 10 bases. CDR1 and CDR2 (germline): SEHNR, FQNEAQ (reference sequence). The CDR3 contains 15 residues. Germline trimming cut 2 bases from V and 2 bases from J; bases unmatched to any gene: 1. CDR3 amino acids: CASSLLAGDTDTQYF. The CDR3 bases are TGTGCCAGCAGCTTACTAGCGGGAGACACAGATACGCAGTATTTT.

This clone was counted once. The J gene is TRBJ2-1, the V gene TRBV10-2; 13 bases match TRBD2. V was pared by 8 bases and J by 8 bases, with 3 bases of the junction left unmatched. Germline assignment: CDR1 WSHSY and CDR2 SAAADI. CDR3 length equals 13 residues. In nucleotides, the CDR3 is TGCGCCAGCCGACTAGCGGGAGGATATGAGCAGTTCTTC. Translated, it gives CASRLAGGYEQFF.